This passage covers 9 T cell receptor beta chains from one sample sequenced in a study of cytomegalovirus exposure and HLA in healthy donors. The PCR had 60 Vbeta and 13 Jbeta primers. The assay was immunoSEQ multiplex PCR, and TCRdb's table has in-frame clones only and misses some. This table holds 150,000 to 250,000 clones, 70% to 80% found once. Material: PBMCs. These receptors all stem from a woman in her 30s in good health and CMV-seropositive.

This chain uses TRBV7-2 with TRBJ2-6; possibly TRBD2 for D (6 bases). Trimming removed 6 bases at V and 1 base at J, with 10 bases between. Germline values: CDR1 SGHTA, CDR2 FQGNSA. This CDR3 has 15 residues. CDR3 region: CASSRLGSGANVLTF. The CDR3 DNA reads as TGTGCCAGCAGTCGACTAGGTTCTGGGGCCAACGTCCTGACTTTC.

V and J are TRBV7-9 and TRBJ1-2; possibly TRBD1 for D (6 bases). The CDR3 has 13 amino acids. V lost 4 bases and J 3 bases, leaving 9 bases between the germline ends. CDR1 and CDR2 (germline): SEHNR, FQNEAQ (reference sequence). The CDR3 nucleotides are TGTGCCAGCAGCTCTGGACAGTACTATGGCTACACCTTC. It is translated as CASSSGQYYGYTF.

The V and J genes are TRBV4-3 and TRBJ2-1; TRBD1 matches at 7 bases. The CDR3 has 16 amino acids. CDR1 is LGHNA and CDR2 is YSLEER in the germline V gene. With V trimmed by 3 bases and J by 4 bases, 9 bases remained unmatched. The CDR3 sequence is CASSQDDRDPYNEQFF. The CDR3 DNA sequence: TGCGCCAGCAGCCAGGATGACAGGGATCCATACAATGAGCAGTTCTTC.

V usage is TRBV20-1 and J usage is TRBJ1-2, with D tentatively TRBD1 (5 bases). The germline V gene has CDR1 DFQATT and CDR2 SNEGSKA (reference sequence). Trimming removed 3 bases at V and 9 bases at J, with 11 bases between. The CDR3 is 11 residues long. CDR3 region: CSAREGLRYTF. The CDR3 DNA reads TGCAGTGCTAGGGAGGGGTTACGCTACACCTTC.

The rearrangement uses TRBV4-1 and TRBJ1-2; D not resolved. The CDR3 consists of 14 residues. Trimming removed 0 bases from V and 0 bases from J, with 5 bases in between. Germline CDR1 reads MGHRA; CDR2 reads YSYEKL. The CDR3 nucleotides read TGCGCCAGCAGCCAAGAGGTAGCTAACTATGGCTACACCTTC. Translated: CASSQEVANYGYTF.

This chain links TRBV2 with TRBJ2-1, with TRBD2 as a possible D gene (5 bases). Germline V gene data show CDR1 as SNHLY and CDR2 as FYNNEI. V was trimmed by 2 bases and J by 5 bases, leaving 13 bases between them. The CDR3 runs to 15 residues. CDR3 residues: CASSERAEPDNEQFF. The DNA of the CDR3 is TGTGCCAGCAGTGAAAGAGCGGAACCCGACAATGAGCAGTTCTTC.

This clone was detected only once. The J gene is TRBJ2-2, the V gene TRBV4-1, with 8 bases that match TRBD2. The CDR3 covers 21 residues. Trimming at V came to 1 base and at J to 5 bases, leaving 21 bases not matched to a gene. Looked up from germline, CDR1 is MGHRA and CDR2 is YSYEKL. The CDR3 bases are TGCGCCAGCAGCCAAGCCGCCTCGACTAGCGAGGGGGTCGAGGGAACCGGGGAGCTGTTTTTT. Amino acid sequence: CASSQAASTSEGVEGTGELFF.

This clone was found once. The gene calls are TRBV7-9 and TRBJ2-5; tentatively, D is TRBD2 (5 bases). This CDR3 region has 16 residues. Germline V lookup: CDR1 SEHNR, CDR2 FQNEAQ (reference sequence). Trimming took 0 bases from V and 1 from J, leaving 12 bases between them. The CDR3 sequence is CASSLAGGLVQETQYF. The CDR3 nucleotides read TGTGCCAGCAGCTTAGCGGGCGGACTGGTCCAAGAGACCCAGTACTTC.

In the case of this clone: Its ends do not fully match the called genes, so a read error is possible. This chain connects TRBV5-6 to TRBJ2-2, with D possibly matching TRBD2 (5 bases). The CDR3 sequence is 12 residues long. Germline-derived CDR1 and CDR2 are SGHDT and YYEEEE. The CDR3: CASSLTPGELCF. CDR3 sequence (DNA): TGTGCCAGCAGCTTAACCCCCGGGGAGCTGTGTTTT.